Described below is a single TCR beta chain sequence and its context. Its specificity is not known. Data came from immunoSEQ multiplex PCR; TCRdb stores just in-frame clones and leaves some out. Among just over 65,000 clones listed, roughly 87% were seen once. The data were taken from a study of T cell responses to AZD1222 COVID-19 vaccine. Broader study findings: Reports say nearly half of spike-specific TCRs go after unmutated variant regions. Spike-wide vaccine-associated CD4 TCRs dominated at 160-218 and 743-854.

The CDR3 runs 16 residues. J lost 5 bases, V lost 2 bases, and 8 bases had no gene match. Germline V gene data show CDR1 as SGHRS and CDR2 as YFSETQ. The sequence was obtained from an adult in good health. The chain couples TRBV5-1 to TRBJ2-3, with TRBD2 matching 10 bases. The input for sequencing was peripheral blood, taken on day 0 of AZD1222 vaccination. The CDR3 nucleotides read TGCGCCAGCAGCTTACCTAGCGGGGGCCCGCAAGATACGCAGTATTTT. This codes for CASSLPSGGPQDTQYF. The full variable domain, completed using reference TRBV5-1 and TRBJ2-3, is KAGVTQTPRYLIKTRGQQVTLSCSPISGHRSVSWYQQTPGQGLQFLFEYFSETQRNKGNFPGRFSGRQFSNSRSEMNVSTLELGDSALYLCASSLPSGGPQDTQYFGPGTRLTVL.